This T cell receptor beta chain emerged from a study of cytomegalovirus exposure and HLA in healthy donors. PCR primers comprised 60 Vbeta and 13 Jbeta primers. Generated by immunoSEQ multiplex PCR, the TCRdb table keeps only in-frame clones and is missing some. Seen here are around 100,000 clones, around 84% observed once, and the top ten hold 22%. Germline-derived CDR1 and CDR2 are LNHDA and SQIVND (reference sequence). Trimming cost V 5 bases and J 3 bases, with 10 bases left between them. The CDR3 is made up of 13 amino acids. Details on this clone: What it binds is not known.

Study-wide results and caveats: In a later analysis, common viral pathogens appeared linked to several of the most significant clusters. Being productive about 87% or about 30% of the time was typical of most TCR beta V segments in an earlier analysis.

This receptor was obtained from a man in his thirties or forties in good health and CMV-seropositive. The chain is built from TRBV19 and TRBJ2-5; D unresolved. The material sequenced was PBMCs. The CDR3 spells CASSPRQEETQYF. In DNA form, the CDR3 reads TGTGCCAGTAGTCCCCGGCAGGAAGAGACCCAGTACTTC. The complete variable domain, with remaining parts taken from reference TRBV19 and TRBJ2-5, reads DGGITQSPKYLFRKEGQNVTLSCEQNLNHDAMYWYRQDPGQGLRLIYYSQIVNDFQKGDIAEGYSVSREKKESFPLTVTSAQKNPTAFYLCASSPRQEETQYFGPGTRLLVL.